This TCR beta chain derives from a study of technical replicates of blood from a handful of donors. Measured with immunoSEQ multiplex PCR; TCRdb has only the in-frame clones, and not every one. The profile shows roughly 71,000 clones, approximately 93% of them singletons. CDR1 is MDHEN, CDR2 SYDVKM, per germline. V was clipped by 2 bases and J by 3 bases, with 4 bases between them. The CDR3 has 12 amino acids. The chain couples TRBV28 to TRBJ1-2; D remains ambiguous. The receptor was derived from a human donor in good health. Sequencing was carried out using T cells isolated from PBMCs. CDR3 sequence (DNA): TGTGCCAGCAGTTTACGGGACTATGGCTACACCTTC. It is translated as CASSLRDYGYTF.